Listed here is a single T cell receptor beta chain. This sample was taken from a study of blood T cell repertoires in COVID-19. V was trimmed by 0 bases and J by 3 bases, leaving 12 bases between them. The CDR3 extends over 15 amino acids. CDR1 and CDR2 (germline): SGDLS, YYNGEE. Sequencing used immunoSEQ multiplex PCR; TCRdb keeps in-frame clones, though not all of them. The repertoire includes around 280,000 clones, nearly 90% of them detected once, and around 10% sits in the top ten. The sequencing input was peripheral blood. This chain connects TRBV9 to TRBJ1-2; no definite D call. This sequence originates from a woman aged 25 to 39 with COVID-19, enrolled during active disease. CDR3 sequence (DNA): TGTGCCAGCAGCGTAGACCCAGGAACTGACTATGGCTACACCTTC. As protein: CASSVDPGTDYGYTF.